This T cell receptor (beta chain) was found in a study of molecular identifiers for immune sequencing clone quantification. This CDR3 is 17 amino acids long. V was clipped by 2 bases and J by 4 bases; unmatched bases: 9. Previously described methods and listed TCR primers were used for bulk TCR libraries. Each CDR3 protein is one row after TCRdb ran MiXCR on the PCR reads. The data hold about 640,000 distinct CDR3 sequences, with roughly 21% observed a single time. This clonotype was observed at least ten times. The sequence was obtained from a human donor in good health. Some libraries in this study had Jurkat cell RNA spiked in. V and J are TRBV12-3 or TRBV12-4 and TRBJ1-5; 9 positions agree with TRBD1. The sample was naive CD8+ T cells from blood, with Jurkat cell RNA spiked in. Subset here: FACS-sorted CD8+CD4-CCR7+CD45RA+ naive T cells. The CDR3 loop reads CASSLKGDRGRNQPQHF. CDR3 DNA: TGTGCCAGCAGTTTAAAAGGCGACAGGGGGAGGAATCAGCCCCAGCATTTT.